This TCR beta chain originates from a study of T cell responses to AZD1222 COVID-19 vaccine. On the study more broadly: Timing groups of about 4 and about 12 weeks for second doses were pooled.

A note on this clone: The antigen remains undetermined.

Using immunoSEQ multiplex PCR, the repertoire was profiled, and TCRdb retains in-frame clones only, with some absent. This sample has some 130,000 clones; more than 90% occur once, and the top ten carry about 1.5%. The V gene's germline CDR1 is SGHTA and CDR2 FQGTGA. There are 15 residues in the CDR3. Trimming removed 5 bases from V and 3 bases from J, with 16 bases in between. Study outcomes and limitations: Researchers report vaccine-associated CD4 TCRs spanning spike, with dominance at 160-218 and 743-854. White British people made up most donors, females outnumbered males, and clonal diversity was possibly underestimated.

The rearrangement uses TRBV7-3 and TRBJ2-5; possible D gene TRBD1, 8 bases. The TCR comes from an adult in good health. Sequenced material: peripheral blood, taken on day 0 of AZD1222 vaccination. The CDR3 loop is CASSPGQGGKETQYF. The CDR3 region has the DNA TGTGCCAGCAGCCCCGGACAGGGAGGGAAAGAGACCCAGTACTTC.